This entry is about one T cell receptor beta chain. The antigen remains undetermined. This CDR3 comprises 12 residues. The V end was cut by 7 bases, the J end by 1 base, with 8 bases between. CDR1 SQVTM and CDR2 ANQGSEA come from the germline V gene. The sample originates from a study of T cell responses to AZD1222 COVID-19 vaccine. Study outcomes and limitations: Targeting of unmutated variant regions was reportedly seen in nearly half of spike-specific TCRs.

Using immunoSEQ multiplex PCR, the repertoire was profiled, and TCRdb retains in-frame clones only, with some absent. The repertoire has 120,000 to 150,000 clones, over 75% of them found once; the top ten carry around 1.4%. The receptor was derived from an adult in good health. This chain links TRBV29-1 with TRBJ1-3; D call uncertain. The input for sequencing was peripheral blood, taken on day 0 of AZD1222 vaccination. In DNA, the CDR3 is TGCAGCGCCGAGCGGTCTGGAAACACCATATATTTT. Protein product: CSAERSGNTIYF. The variable domain in full, completed from reference TRBV29-1 and TRBJ1-3, reads SAVISQKPSRDICQRGTSLTIQCQVDSQVTMMFWYRQQPGQSLTLIATANQGSEATYESGFVIDKFPISRPNLTFSTLTVSNMSPEDSSIYLCSAERSGNTIYFGEGSWLTVV.